Below are 12 T cell receptor beta chains sequenced from a single sample in a study of T cell responses to AZD1222 COVID-19 vaccine. Libraries were prepared by immunoSEQ multiplex PCR; TCRdb keeps only in-frame clonotypes and omits some of them. The profile shows 43,000 or so clones, about 90% of them singletons. Sample: peripheral blood, taken 28 days after the second AZD1222 dose. These receptors came from an adult who received the AZD1222 COVID-19 vaccine.

The CDR3 region is CALRVGAKNIQYF. The CDR3 nucleotides read TGTGCCCTGCGGGTGGGTGCCAAAAACATTCAGTACTTC. V is TRBV21-1 and J is TRBJ2-4; TRBD2 is the table's D call, not checked against the DNA. TRBV21-1 counts as a pseudogene. The CDR3 is 13 amino acids.

The chain is built from TRBV19 and TRBJ1-2; D gene ambiguous. The CDR3 is 11 amino acids. Germline CDR1 and CDR2: LNHDA and SQIVND (reference sequence). The V end was cut by 3 bases, the J end by 5 bases, with 4 bases between. CDR3 residues: CASSMGYGYTF. CDR3 sequence (DNA): TGTGCCAGTAGTATGGGGTATGGCTACACCTTC.

This clone was counted between two and nine times. The chain is built from TRBV7-8 and TRBJ1-1; no clear D. Germline values: CDR1 SGHVS, CDR2 FQNEAQ. Trimming left V 3 bases short and J 0 bases short, with 8 bases between. The CDR3 runs to 14 residues. The CDR3 is CASSLAGLNTEAFF. The CDR3 nucleotides are TGTGCCAGCAGCTTGGCTGGCTTGAACACTGAAGCTTTCTTT. The full variable domain, in which reference TRBV7-8 and TRBJ1-1 provide the parts outside the CDR3, is GAGVSQSPRYKVAKRGQDVALRCDPISGHVSLFWYQQALGQGPEFLTYFQNEAQLDKSGLPSDRFFAERPEGSVSTLKIQRTQQEDSAVYLCASSLAGLNTEAFFGQGTRLTVV.

The chain uses TRBV7-9 and TRBJ2-3; 13 nucleotides match TRBD2. Per germline, CDR1 SEHNR and CDR2 FQNEAQ (reference sequence). The CDR3 has 14 residues. V lost 0 bases and J lost 12; bases outside the gene matches: 3. The CDR3 bases are TGTGCCAGCAGCTTAGCGGGACTAGCGGGGCCTCAGTATTTT. This encodes CASSLAGLAGPQYF.

The chain uses TRBV5-5 and TRBJ2-6; no clear D. The CDR3 spans 14 residues. Trimming removed 0 bases at V and 0 bases at J, with 1 base between. Per germline, CDR1 SGHKS and CDR2 YYEKEE (reference sequence). The CDR3 here is CASSLVSGANVLTF. The DNA for the CDR3 is TGTGCCAGCAGCTTGGTCTCTGGGGCCAACGTCCTGACTTTC.

The chain links TRBV27 to TRBJ1-2; weak D call: TRBD1 (5 bases). The CDR3 is made up of 13 amino acids. Germline loops: CDR1 MNHEY, CDR2 SMNVEV (reference sequence). Trimming removed 3 bases from V and 4 bases from J, with 9 bases in between. CDR3 sequence: CASSFSGLYGYTF. The CDR3 DNA is TGTGCCAGCAGTTTTTCAGGGCTCTATGGCTACACCTTC.

This chain connects TRBV6-5 to TRBJ2-7; D is perhaps TRBD1 or TRBD2 (5 bases each). V was cut by 10 bases and J by 6 bases, with 25 bases left in between. Germline CDR1 is MNHEY and CDR2 is SVGAGI. CDR3 length: 15 amino acids. DNA for the CDR3: TGTGCCACCCAACCCCCGGGACCTGTCTTATCCGAGCAGTACTTC. Its translation: CATQPPGPVLSEQYF.

V is TRBV28 and J is TRBJ1-5; 7 positions match TRBD1. The V segment lost 6 bases and the J segment 5 bases; nucleotides outside the gene matches: 13. Germline loops: CDR1 MDHEN, CDR2 SYDVKM. The CDR3 has 16 residues. CDR3 protein: CASRLTATGSYQPQHF. DNA of the CDR3: TGTGCCAGCAGACTCACCGCGACAGGGTCTTATCAGCCCCAGCATTTT.

The chain has TRBV10-3 and TRBJ1-2, with 9 bases identical to TRBD1. The V gene's germline CDR1 is ENHRY and CDR2 SYGVKD. V lost 4 bases, J lost 1 base, and 13 bases stayed unmatched. This CDR3 comprises 18 residues. The DNA for the CDR3 is TGTGCCATCAGTGTATGGGACAGGGAGGGCCTGCATAACTATGGCTACACCTTC. It is translated as CAISVWDREGLHNYGYTF.

The chain joins TRBV5-4 to TRBJ1-4; D is unresolved. This CDR3 has 13 residues. Germline V gene lookup returns CDR1 SGHNT and CDR2 YYREEE (reference sequence). The V end lost 3 bases, the J end lost 0 bases, and 3 bases lay between the germline ends. The CDR3 here is CASSSATNEKLFF. The DNA for the CDR3 is TGTGCCAGCAGCTCCGCAACTAATGAAAAACTGTTTTTT.

This chain connects TRBV4-2 to TRBJ2-3, with 11 bases aligning to TRBD2. Germline trimming cut 4 bases from V and 4 bases from J; bases unmatched to any gene: 4. This CDR3 has 15 residues. CDR1 and CDR2 from the germline V gene are LGHNA and YNFKEQ. CDR3 loop: CASSLSGGGSDTQYF. CDR3 DNA: TGTGCCAGCAGCCTTAGCGGGGGGGGATCAGATACGCAGTATTTT.

This sequence joins TRBV6-2 or TRBV6-3 and TRBJ2-2; 7 bases match TRBD1. Germline values: CDR1 MNHEY, CDR2 SVGEGT. This CDR3 contains 17 residues. V was pared by 3 bases and J by 4 bases, with 11 bases of the junction left unmatched. CDR3 coding DNA: TGTGCCAGCAGTTATGCGGGTAGGGGGCGCAGCACCGGGGAGCTGTTTTTT. Amino acid sequence: CASSYAGRGRSTGELFF.